This T cell receptor (beta chain) is drawn from a study of T cells in narcolepsy. Some clones are missing from TCRdb's copy, which holds only in-frame ones; the method was immunoSEQ multiplex PCR. The table lists about 21,000 clones, 92% of them singletons, with more than 0.95% in the top ten. On this clone itself: Its target is unknown.

Study conclusions and caveats: HCRT-specific and TRIB2-specific autoreactive clonotypes appeared among same-patient CSF and blood CD4+ clonotypes. Autoreactive clone sequences were missing from some blood memory CD4+ repertoires.

The CDR3 extends over 11 amino acids. Looked up from germline, CDR1 is MNHEY and CDR2 is SVGAGI. The V end lost 2 bases, the J end lost 10 bases, and 6 bases lay between the germline ends. This clonotype originated in a human donor with narcolepsy. Sequenced input: CD45RA- memory CD4+ T cells from PBMCs. The J gene is TRBJ2-1, the V gene TRBV6-5; tentatively, D is TRBD2 (5 bases). CDR3 protein: CASSYTGEQFF. The CDR3 coding sequence is TGTGCCAGCAGTTACACGGGGGAGCAGTTCTTC.